Here is one T cell receptor beta chain with its context. What it binds is unknown. There are 16 residues in the CDR3. Trimming left V 0 bases short and J 9 bases short, with 19 bases between. Germline V CDR1 and CDR2: SGHDT, YYEEEE. 5'RACE with 10-nucleotide random UMIs produced the cDNA. Every sequencing run gave over 160 million TCR-beta sequences, taken from 15-18 subjects. MiXCR, applied by TCRdb to the 5' RACE reads, yields one record per CDR3 protein. The data hold approximately 77,000 distinct CDR3 sequences, with 9.4% observed a single time. These data come from a study of neurological immune-mediated disorders. Study-wide results and caveats: The expanded clones of different subjects shared no CDR3 amino acid sequences (suggesting private repertoires in all groups).

PBMCs stored at -80 C, 2 million in total, were the source of the unsorted libraries. Material for sequencing was PBMCs. The source of this sequence is a man aged 50 to 59 in good health. This rearrangement joins TRBV5-6 to TRBJ2-1, with D possibly matching TRBD1 (5 bases). CDR3 protein: CASSLVAATAGPEQFF. CDR3 bases: TGTGCCAGCAGCTTGGTAGCAGCAACCGCAGGGCCTGAGCAGTTCTTC.